A single sample gave rise to the 20 T cell receptor beta chains below, sequenced in a study of shared clonotypes between healthy human individuals. Naive CD8 populations comprised CD45RO-negative cells positively selected for CCR7, excluding terminally differentiated effector memory CD45RA+ cells. TCRdb's table, derived via immunoSEQ multiplex PCR, lists solely in-frame clones and lacks some. Among about 1,900,000 clones listed, about 95% were seen once. Sample: naive CD8+ T cells sorted from blood. These receptors all come from a man between 18 and 35 years old in good health.

The chain couples TRBV15 to TRBJ2-2; tentative D call: TRBD2 (6 bases). V was cut by 0 bases and J by 6 bases, with 11 bases left in between. Germline V CDR1 and CDR2: LNHNV, YYDKDF (reference sequence). The CDR3 length is 15 residues. CDR3 region: CATSRDRGDSGELFF. The CDR3 DNA is TGTGCCACCAGCAGAGATCGAGGGGACTCCGGGGAGCTGTTTTTT. The full variable domain, completed using reference TRBV15 and TRBJ2-2, is DAMVIQNPRYQVTQFGKPVTLSCSQTLNHNVMYWYQQKSSQAPKLLFHYYDKDFNNEADTPDNFQSRRPNTSFCFLDIRSPGLGDTAMYLCATSRDRGDSGELFFGEGSRLTVL.

With respect to this clone: At one of its ends the junction is not consistent with the germline gene, which may arise from a read error. The chain joins TRBV5-1 to TRBJ1-1, with a weak D call TRBD1 (6 bases). Germline CDR1 is SGHRS and CDR2 is YFSETQ. The CDR3 runs 17 residues. The CDR3 sequence is CASSLVARTATNTEAFF. CDR3 DNA sequence: TGCGCCAGCAGTTTGGTGGCCCGGACAGCAACAAACACTGAAGCTTTCTTT.

The chain couples TRBV5-6 to TRBJ2-7; D is undetermined. The CDR3 is made up of 14 amino acids. The germline V gene has CDR1 SGHDT and CDR2 YYEEEE. V was shortened by 3 bases and J by 0 bases, with 10 bases between the two germline ends. CDR3 sequence (DNA): TGTGCCAGCAGCTCTAGGACCTTCTCCTACGAGCAGTACTTC. Its translation: CASSSRTFSYEQYF.

This sequence joins TRBV6-6 and TRBJ2-1; TRBD2 matches at 10 bases. Germline CDR1 and CDR2: MNHNY and SVGAGI (reference sequence). CDR3 length: 16 amino acids. Losses at the gene ends were 1 base for V and 6 bases for J; bases not matched to a gene: 6. DNA of the CDR3: TGTGCCAGCAGTTACTGGGAACTAGCGGGGTCCAATGAGCAGTTCTTC. Translating it yields CASSYWELAGSNEQFF.

The chain uses TRBV6-1 and TRBJ1-1; D is uncertain. Trimming stripped 1 base from V and 1 base from J, with 13 bases between. The germline gives CDR1 MNHNS, CDR2 SASEGT. The CDR3 is made up of 16 amino acids. CDR3 sequence: CASSEGPGRGNTEAFF. CDR3 bases: TGTGCCAGCAGTGAAGGTCCGGGCAGAGGGAACACTGAAGCTTTCTTT.

This chain links TRBV7-2 with TRBJ2-3; 7 bases line up with TRBD2. Germline CDR1 SGHTA, CDR2 FQGNSA. After removal of 4 bases from V and 2 bases from J, the junction contained 9 bases not matched to a gene. The CDR3 runs to 16 residues. The CDR3 DNA sequence: TGTGCCAGCAGCTCCGACGGGGGACTACCCACAGATACGCAGTATTTT. Its protein product is CASSSDGGLPTDTQYF.

This chain joins TRBV30 and TRBJ2-3; the D is unclear. Deletions cut 4 bases from V and 0 bases from J, with 11 bases between. CDR1 GTSNPN and CDR2 SVGIG come from the germline V gene (reference sequence). There are 14 residues in the CDR3. The CDR3 region has the DNA TGTGCCTGGACCCAGGCAGCTAGCACAGATACGCAGTATTTT. This sequence encodes CAWTQAASTDTQYF.

In DNA form, the CDR3 reads TGCGCCACCGGTCCCGGGTCCTTCTACGAGCAGTACTTC. Translating gives CATGPGSFYEQYF. The V and J genes are TRBV10-2 and TRBJ2-7; D ambiguous. In germline, CDR1 is WSHSY, CDR2 SAAADI. This CDR3 has 13 residues. Trimming took 10 bases from V and 3 from J, leaving 16 bases between them.

The rearrangement uses TRBV7-9 and TRBJ2-5; the D is unclear. Germline assignment: CDR1 SEHNR and CDR2 FQNEAQ (reference sequence). The V end was cut by 5 bases, the J end by 1 base, with 11 bases between. This CDR3 is 14 amino acids long. The CDR3 sequence is CASSPRVTQETQYF. The CDR3 nucleotides are TGTGCCAGCAGCCCCCGAGTCACCCAAGAGACCCAGTACTTC.

This sequence joins TRBV2 and TRBJ2-7; 10 bases fit TRBD2. V was pared by 3 bases and J by 2 bases, with 4 bases of the junction left unmatched. Germline CDR1 SNHLY, CDR2 FYNNEI. This CDR3 has 15 amino acids. CDR3 amino acids: CASSEEREGTYEQYF. CDR3 coding DNA: TGTGCCAGCAGTGAGGAGCGGGAGGGAACCTACGAGCAGTACTTC.

The chain recombines TRBV13 with TRBJ2-1; 11 bases match TRBD2. The germline gives CDR1 PRHDT, CDR2 FYEKMQ (reference sequence). The CDR3 has 14 residues. V was clipped by 6 bases and J by 3 bases; unmatched bases: 1. CDR3 sequence reads: CASRLAGDYNEQFF. The CDR3, as DNA: TGTGCCAGCAGACTAGCGGGAGACTACAATGAGCAGTTCTTC.

The CDR3 DNA follows: TGTGCCGCTCCCCCAGTACAGGAATCCGGGGAGCTGTTTTTT. Amino acids: CAAPPVQESGELFF. The genes are TRBV7-9 and TRBJ2-2; D possibly corresponds to TRBD1 (5 bases). Germline CDR1 SEHNR, CDR2 FQNEAQ (reference sequence). V gave up 11 bases and J gave up 6 bases, with 19 bases separating them. The CDR3 loop spans 14 amino acids.

The chain combines TRBV5-6 with TRBJ2-7, with D perhaps TRBD1 (5 bases). The V gene lost 2 bases and the J gene lost 0 bases, with 12 bases spanning the gap. Germline lookup yields CDR1 SGHDT and CDR2 YYEEEE. This CDR3 is 15 amino acids long. The CDR3 region has the DNA TGTGCCAGCAGCTTAGGTTGGGGCAGCTCCTACGAGCAGTACTTC. Protein sequence: CASSLGWGSSYEQYF.

The chain has TRBV28 and TRBJ2-2; 8 nucleotides agree with TRBD2. The CDR3 covers 15 residues. The V gene's germline CDR1 is MDHEN and CDR2 SYDVKM. V lost 6 bases, J lost 6 bases, and 9 bases stayed unmatched. CDR3 region: CASRSAGGGAGELFF. The CDR3 DNA is TGTGCCAGCAGGTCCGCGGGGGGCGGAGCCGGGGAGCTGTTTTTT.

The chain recombines TRBV11-2 with TRBJ1-3; weak D call: TRBD1 (6 bases). V was cut by 3 bases and J by 4 bases, with 10 bases left in between. This CDR3 is 14 amino acids long. Germline assignment: CDR1 SGHAT and CDR2 FQNNGV. The CDR3 coding sequence is TGTGCCAGCAGCTTCTGGGGGGGCGGAAACACCATATATTTT. It translates to CASSFWGGGNTIYF.

This chain connects TRBV28 to TRBJ1-2; 7 bases match TRBD1. Germline V lookup: CDR1 MDHEN, CDR2 SYDVKM. V was pared by 5 bases and J by 0 bases, with 12 bases of the junction left unmatched. This CDR3 spans 17 amino acids. CDR3: CASSTYRDSYTNYGYTF. The CDR3, as DNA: TGTGCCAGCAGTACTTACCGGGACAGCTACACTAACTATGGCTACACCTTC.

The V and J genes are TRBV15 and TRBJ1-2; D not certain. Germline V lookup: CDR1 LNHNV, CDR2 YYDKDF (reference sequence). CDR3 length equals 13 residues. Trimming cost V 6 bases and J 7 bases, with 15 bases left between them. The CDR3 reads CATRGWANGGYTF. CDR3 DNA: TGTGCCACCAGAGGTTGGGCGAACGGTGGCTACACCTTC.

This CDR3 reads CASSAGARGYTF. The CDR3 DNA is TGTGCCAGCAGCGCAGGGGCCCGGGGCTACACCTTC. The chain carries TRBV9 and TRBJ1-2, with D possibly matching TRBD1 (6 bases). Trimming took off 3 bases at V and 8 bases at J, with 11 bases between the two ends. Germline lookup yields CDR1 SGDLS and CDR2 YYNGEE. The CDR3 loop spans 12 amino acids.

The chain recombines TRBV7-9 with TRBJ1-1; D not certain. Germline-derived CDR1 and CDR2 are SEHNR and FQNEAQ (reference sequence). Trimming removed 5 bases from V and 5 bases from J, with 15 bases in between. The CDR3 is 14 residues long. The CDR3 reads CASSGVRGRTEAFF. CDR3 DNA sequence: TGTGCCAGCAGCGGTGTACGGGGTCGGACTGAAGCTTTCTTT.

V and J are TRBV7-8 and TRBJ2-1; 9 bases agree with TRBD2. V gave up 1 base and J gave up 6 bases; unmatched junction bases: 4. This CDR3 spans 15 amino acids. Per the germline V gene, CDR1 is SGHVS and CDR2 is FQNEAQ. The CDR3 spells CASSLEGLALNEQFF. Written as DNA, the CDR3 is TGTGCCAGCAGCTTAGAGGGACTAGCTCTCAATGAGCAGTTCTTC.